The source of this T cell receptor (beta chain) is a study of CXCR3-negative and CXCR3-positive naive CD8 T cells. Comments on this clonotype: Its specificity is unknown.

CDR1 SGHAT and CDR2 FQNNGV come from the germline V gene. The CDR3 length is 17 residues. Study results and caveats: No difference in surface CD5 was seen between naive subsets, and TCR strength was inferred from TRB CDR3 properties.

Researchers prepared the TRB cDNA libraries using 5' RACE with UMI labels. No DNA is given; TCRdb re-called the 5' RACE reads and lists each CDR3 protein once. Its listing shows tens of thousands of distinct CDR3 sequences. With 250,000 to 350,000 cells each, the CD8+ T cell subsets were individually sorted in triplicate. The sequence was collected from a human donor in good health. Some clones in this sample may be carry-over from other donors' samples. The chain uses TRBV11-2 and TRBJ2-7; TCRdb selects TRBD1, and the lack of DNA leaves this call unchecked. Sequencing was performed on memory CD8+ T cells from blood. The CDR3 sequence is CASSLAPGDTYSYEQYF.